This paragraph reports one T cell receptor beta chain. Its matching antigen is unknown. These data are taken from a study of shared clonotypes between healthy human individuals. At deep level, the assay was performed. Every subset had its genomic DNA shared out evenly among several immunoSEQ plates. It was about 210 ng DNA, about 30,000 T cell genomes, that sorted-subset replicate PCRs used. Profiling relied on immunoSEQ multiplex PCR, and the TCRdb table lists in-frame clones only, not all of them. Among some 2,400,000 clones, 95% were seen once, and the ten largest hold approximately 0.13%. V was pared by 1 base and J by 8 bases, with 10 bases of the junction left unmatched. The CDR3 sequence is 16 residues long. The germline V gene encodes CDR1 SGHRS and CDR2 YFSETQ. Regarding the study as a whole: The researchers took only blood, and tissue repertoires probably look different.

The material sequenced was naive CD4+ T cells sorted from blood. The subset: CD45RA+ positively selected. This chain uses TRBV5-1 with TRBJ2-1; 9 nucleotides align to TRBD1. This TCR came from a man between 18 and 29 years old in good health. The DNA for the CDR3 is TGCGCCAGCAGCTTGTCAGGGACAGGGTTTATCGATGAGCAGTTCTTC. It translates to CASSLSGTGFIDEQFF. The full variable domain, rest sourced from reference TRBV5-1 and TRBJ2-1, is KAGVTQTPRYLIKTRGQQVTLSCSPISGHRSVSWYQQTPGQGLQFLFEYFSETQRNKGNFPGRFSGRQFSNSRSEMNVSTLELGDSALYLCASSLSGTGFIDEQFFGPGTRLTVL.